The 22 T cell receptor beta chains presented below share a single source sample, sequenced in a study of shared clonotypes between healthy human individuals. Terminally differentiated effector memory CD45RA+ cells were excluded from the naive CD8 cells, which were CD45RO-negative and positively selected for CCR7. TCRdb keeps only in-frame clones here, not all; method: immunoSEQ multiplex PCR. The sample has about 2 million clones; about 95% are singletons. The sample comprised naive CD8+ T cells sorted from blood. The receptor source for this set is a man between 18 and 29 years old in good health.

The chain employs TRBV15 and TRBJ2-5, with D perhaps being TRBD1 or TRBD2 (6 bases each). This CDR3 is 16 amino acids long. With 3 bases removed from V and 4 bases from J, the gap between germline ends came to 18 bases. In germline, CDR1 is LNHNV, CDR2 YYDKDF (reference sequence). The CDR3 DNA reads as TGTGCCACCAGCAGGGGACGAGGGGGAGGATCAGAGACCCAGTACTTC. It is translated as CATSRGRGGGSETQYF.

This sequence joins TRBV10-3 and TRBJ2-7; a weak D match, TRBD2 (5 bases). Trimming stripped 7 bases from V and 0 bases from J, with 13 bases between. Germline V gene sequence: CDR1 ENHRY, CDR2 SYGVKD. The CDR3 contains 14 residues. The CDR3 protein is CAIKREGNSYEQYF. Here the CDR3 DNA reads TGTGCCATCAAACGGGAAGGCAACTCCTACGAGCAGTACTTC.

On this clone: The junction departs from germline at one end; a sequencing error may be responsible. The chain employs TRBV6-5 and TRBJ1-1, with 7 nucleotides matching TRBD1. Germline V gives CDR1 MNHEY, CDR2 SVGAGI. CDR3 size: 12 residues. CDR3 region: CASSSSSRDSSF. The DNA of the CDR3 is TGTGCCAGCAGTTCATCCAGCCGGGACAGTTCCTTT.

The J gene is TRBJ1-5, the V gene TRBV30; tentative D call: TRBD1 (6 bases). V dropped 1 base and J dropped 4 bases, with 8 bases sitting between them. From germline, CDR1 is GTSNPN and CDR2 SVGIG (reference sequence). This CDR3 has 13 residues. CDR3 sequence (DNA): TGTGCCTGGAGTGCAGGGGATAATCAGCCCCAGCATTTT. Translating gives CAWSAGDNQPQHF.

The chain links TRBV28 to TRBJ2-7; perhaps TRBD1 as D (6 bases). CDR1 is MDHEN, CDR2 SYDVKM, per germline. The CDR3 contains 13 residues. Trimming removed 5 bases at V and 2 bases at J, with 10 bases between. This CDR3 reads CASSPRTAYEQYF. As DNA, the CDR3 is TGTGCCAGCAGTCCCCGGACAGCCTACGAGCAGTACTTC.

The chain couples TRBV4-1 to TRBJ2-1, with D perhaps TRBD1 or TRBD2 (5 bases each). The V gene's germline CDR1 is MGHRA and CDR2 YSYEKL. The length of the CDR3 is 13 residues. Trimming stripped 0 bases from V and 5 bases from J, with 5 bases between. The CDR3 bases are TGCGCCAGCAGCCAAGAGGGGGACAATGAGCAGTTCTTC. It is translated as CASSQEGDNEQFF.

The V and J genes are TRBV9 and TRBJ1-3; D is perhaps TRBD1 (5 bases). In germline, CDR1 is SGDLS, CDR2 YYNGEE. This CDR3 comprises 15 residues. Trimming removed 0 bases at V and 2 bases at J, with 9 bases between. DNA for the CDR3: TGTGCCAGCAGCGTAGAGGGACGGCCTGGAAACACCATATATTTT. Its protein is CASSVEGRPGNTIYF.

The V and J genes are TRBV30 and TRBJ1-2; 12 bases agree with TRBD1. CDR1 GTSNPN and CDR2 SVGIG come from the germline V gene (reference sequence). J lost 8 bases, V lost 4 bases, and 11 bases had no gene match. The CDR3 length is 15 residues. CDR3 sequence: CAWTSGTGGEEGYTF. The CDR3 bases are TGTGCCTGGACCTCCGGGACAGGGGGCGAGGAGGGCTACACCTTC.

The CDR3 DNA reads TGTGCCAGCAGTCCAGGGCCCTCCTCTACCCTCCACTTT. This sequence encodes CASSPGPSSTLHF. The chain joins TRBV28 to TRBJ1-6; maybe TRBD1 (5 bases). Deletions cut 5 bases from V and 14 bases from J, with 16 bases between. There are 13 residues in the CDR3. The germline CDR1 and CDR2 sequences are MDHEN and SYDVKM. Full variable domain (missing parts from reference TRBV28 and TRBJ1-6): DVKVTQSSRYLVKRTGEKVFLECVQDMDHENMFWYRQDPGLGLRLIYFSYDVKMKEKGDIPEGYSVSREKKERFSLILESASTNQTSMYLCASSPGPSSTLHFGNGTRLTVT.

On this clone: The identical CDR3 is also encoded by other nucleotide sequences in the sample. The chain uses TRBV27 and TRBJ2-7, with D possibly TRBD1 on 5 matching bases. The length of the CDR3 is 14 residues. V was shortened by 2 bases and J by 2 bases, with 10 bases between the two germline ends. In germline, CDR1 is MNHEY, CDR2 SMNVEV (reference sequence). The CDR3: CASSLGQGAYEQYF. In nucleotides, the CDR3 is TGTGCCAGCAGTTTAGGACAAGGGGCCTACGAGCAGTACTTC.

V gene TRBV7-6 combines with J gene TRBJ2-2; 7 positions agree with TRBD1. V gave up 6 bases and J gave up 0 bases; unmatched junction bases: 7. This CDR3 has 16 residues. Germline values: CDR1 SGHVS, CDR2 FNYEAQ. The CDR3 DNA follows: TGTGCCAGCAGAACACTGACAGGGACGAACACCGGGGAGCTGTTTTTT. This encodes CASRTLTGTNTGELFF.

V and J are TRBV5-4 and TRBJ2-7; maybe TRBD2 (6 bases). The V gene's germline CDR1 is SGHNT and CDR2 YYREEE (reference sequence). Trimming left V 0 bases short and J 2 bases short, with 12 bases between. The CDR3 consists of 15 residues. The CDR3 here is CASSLGRLETYEQYF. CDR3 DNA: TGTGCCAGCAGCTTGGGGCGACTAGAAACCTACGAGCAGTACTTC.

The CDR3: CASSSLDSDQETQYF. CDR3 sequence (DNA): TGTGCCAGCAGCTCGCTAGACAGCGATCAAGAGACCCAGTACTTC. The gene calls are TRBV7-3 and TRBJ2-5, with D perhaps matching TRBD1 (5 bases). There are 15 residues in the CDR3. The V end was cut by 4 bases, the J end by 2 bases, with 14 bases between. The germline CDR1 and CDR2 sequences are SGHTA and FQGTGA.

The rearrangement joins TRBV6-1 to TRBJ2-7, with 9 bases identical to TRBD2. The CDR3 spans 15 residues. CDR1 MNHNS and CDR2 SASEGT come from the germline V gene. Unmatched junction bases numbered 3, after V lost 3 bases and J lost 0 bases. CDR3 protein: CASSDLSGSSYEQYF. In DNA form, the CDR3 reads TGTGCCAGCAGTGACCTTAGCGGGAGCTCCTACGAGCAGTACTTC.

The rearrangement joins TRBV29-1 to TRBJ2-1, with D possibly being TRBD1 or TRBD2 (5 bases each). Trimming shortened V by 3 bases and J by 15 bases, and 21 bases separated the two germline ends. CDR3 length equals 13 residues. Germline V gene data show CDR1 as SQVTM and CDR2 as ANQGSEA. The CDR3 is CSVDLSRDHPRFF. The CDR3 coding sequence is TGCAGCGTTGATTTGTCGAGGGACCACCCCCGGTTCTTC.

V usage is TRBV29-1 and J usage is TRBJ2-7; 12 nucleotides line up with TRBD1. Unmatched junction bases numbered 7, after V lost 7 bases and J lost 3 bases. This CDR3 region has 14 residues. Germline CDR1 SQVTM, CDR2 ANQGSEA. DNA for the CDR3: TGCAGCGGGAGCGGGACAGGGGGCAACTACGAGCAGTACTTC. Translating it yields CSGSGTGGNYEQYF.

The CDR3 is CASRSGINEQYF. The CDR3 DNA reads TGTGCCAGCAGATCAGGTATCAACGAGCAGTACTTC. This chain joins TRBV5-6 and TRBJ2-7; D uncertain. V lost 5 bases and J 5 bases, leaving 11 bases between the germline ends. This CDR3 has 12 amino acids. Germline assignment: CDR1 SGHDT and CDR2 YYEEEE.

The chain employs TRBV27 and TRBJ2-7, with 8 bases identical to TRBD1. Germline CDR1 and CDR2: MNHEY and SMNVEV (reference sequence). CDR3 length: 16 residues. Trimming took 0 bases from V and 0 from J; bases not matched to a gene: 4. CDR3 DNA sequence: TGTGCCAGCAGTTTATCGACAGGGGACATCTCCTACGAGCAGTACTTC. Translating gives CASSLSTGDISYEQYF.

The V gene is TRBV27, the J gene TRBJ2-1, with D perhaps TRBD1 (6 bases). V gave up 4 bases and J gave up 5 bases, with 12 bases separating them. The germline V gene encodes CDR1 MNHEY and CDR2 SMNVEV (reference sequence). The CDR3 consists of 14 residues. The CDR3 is CASSSTGPNNEQFF. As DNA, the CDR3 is TGTGCCAGCAGTTCCACAGGGCCCAACAATGAGCAGTTCTTC.

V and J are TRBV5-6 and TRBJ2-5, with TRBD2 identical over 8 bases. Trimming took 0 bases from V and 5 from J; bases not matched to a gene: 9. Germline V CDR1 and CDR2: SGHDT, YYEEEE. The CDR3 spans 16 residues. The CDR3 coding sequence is TGTGCCAGCAGCTTGGACCGGGGGGGCCCCATGGAGACCCAGTACTTC. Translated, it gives CASSLDRGGPMETQYF.

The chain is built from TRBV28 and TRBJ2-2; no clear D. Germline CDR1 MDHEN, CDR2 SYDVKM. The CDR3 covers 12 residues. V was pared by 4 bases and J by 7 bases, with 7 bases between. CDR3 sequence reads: CASSWTDGELFF. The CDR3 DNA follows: TGTGCCAGCAGTTGGACGGACGGGGAGCTGTTTTTT. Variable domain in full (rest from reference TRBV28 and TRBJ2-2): DVKVTQSSRYLVKRTGEKVFLECVQDMDHENMFWYRQDPGLGLRLIYFSYDVKMKEKGDIPEGYSVSREKKERFSLILESASTNQTSMYLCASSWTDGELFFGEGSRLTVL.

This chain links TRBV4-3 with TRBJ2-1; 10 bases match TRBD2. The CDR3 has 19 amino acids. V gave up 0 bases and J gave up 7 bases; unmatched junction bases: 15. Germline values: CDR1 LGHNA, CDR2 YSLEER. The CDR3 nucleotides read TGCGCCAGCAGCCAAGATTCTAGCGGGAGTGCTGCCATAGGGAATGAGCAGTTCTTC. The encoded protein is CASSQDSSGSAAIGNEQFF.